The text below deals with one T cell receptor beta chain. The antigen is unknown. The data are from a study of T cell repertoires in cytomegalovirus infection. Germline V CDR1 and CDR2: SNHLY, FYNNEI. The ends lost 11 bases at V and 6 bases at J; junction bases unmatched: 13. The CDR3 runs 14 residues. The study, taken as a whole, reports: People with CMV and the relevant HLA were identified by cumulative public TCR beta family frequency.

TCRdb redid the calling of the reads with MiXCR, one entry per CDR3 protein. Altogether approximately 990,000 distinct CDR3 sequences are present, roughly 31% being singletons, with the ten largest covering around 15%. Sequenced material: cultured CD8+ T cells from PBMCs, taken from culture after CMV antigen stimulation. The V gene is TRBV2, the J gene TRBJ2-1, with 7 bases identical to TRBD2. This clonotype was obtained from a human donor in good health (CMV status not recorded). Some clones in this sample may be carry-over from other donors' samples. The chain's CDR3 is CAVSGGGFVNEQFF. Here the CDR3 DNA reads TGTGCCGTTTCCGGCGGGGGTTTTGTCAATGAGCAGTTCTTC. Complete variable domain (other parts from reference TRBV2 and TRBJ2-1): EPEVTQTPSHQVTQMGQEVILRCVPISNHLYFYWYRQILGQKVEFLVSFYNNEISEKSEIFDDQFSVERPDGSNFTLKIRSTKLEDSAMYFCAVSGGGFVNEQFFGPGTRLTVL.